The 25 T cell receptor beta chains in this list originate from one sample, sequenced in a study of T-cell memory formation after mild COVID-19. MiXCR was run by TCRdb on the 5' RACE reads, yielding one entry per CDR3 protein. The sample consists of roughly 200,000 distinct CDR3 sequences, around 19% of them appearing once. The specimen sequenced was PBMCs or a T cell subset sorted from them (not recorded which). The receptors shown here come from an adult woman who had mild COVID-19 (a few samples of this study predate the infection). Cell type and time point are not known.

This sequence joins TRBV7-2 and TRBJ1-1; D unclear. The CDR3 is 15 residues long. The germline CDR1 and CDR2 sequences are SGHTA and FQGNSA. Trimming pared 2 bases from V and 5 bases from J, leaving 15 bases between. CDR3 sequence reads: CASSLPATRTTEAFF. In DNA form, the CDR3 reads TGTGCCAGCAGCTTACCAGCTACCCGGACTACTGAAGCTTTCTTT.

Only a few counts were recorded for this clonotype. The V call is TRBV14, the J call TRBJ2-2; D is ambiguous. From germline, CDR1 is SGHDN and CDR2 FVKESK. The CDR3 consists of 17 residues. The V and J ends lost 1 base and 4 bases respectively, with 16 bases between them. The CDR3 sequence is CASSQVWAKGSTGELFF. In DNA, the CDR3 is TGTGCCAGCAGCCAAGTTTGGGCGAAGGGAAGCACCGGGGAGCTGTTTTTT.

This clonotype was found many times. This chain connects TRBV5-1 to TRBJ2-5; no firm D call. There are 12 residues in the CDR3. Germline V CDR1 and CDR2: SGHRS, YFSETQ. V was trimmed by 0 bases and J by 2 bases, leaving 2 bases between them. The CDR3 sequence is CASSLDQETQYF. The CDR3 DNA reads TGCGCCAGCAGCTTGGATCAAGAGACCCAGTACTTC.

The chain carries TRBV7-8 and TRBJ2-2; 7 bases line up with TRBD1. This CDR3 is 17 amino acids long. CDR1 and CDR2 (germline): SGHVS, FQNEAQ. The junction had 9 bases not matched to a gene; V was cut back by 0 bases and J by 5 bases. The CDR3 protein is CASSLAPGTAITGELFF. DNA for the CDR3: TGTGCCAGCAGCTTAGCCCCCGGGACAGCAATTACCGGGGAGCTGTTTTTT. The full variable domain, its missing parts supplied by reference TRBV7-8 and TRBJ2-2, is GAGVSQSPRYKVAKRGQDVALRCDPISGHVSLFWYQQALGQGPEFLTYFQNEAQLDKSGLPSDRFFAERPEGSVSTLKIQRTQQEDSAVYLCASSLAPGTAITGELFFGEGSRLTVL.

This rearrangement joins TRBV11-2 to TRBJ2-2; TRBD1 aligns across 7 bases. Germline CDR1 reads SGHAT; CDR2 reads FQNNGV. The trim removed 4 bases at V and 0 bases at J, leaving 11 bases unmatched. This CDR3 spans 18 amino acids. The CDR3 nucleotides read TGTGCCAGCAGCTCATTAGGGGGCAGCTTCTCGAACACCGGGGAGCTGTTTTTT. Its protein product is CASSSLGGSFSNTGELFF.

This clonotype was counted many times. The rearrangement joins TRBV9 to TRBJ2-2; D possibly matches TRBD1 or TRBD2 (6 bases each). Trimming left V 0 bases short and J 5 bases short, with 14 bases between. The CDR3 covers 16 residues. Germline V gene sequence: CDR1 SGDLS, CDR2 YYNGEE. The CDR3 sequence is CASSVAVRGATGELFF. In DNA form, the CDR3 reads TGTGCCAGCAGCGTAGCGGTGAGGGGGGCAACCGGGGAGCTGTTTTTT.

As DNA, the CDR3 is TGTGCCAGCAGTTACCAGCGGGAGAGGGAGACCCAGTACTTC. Translation gives CASSYQRERETQYF. The chain recombines TRBV6-6 with TRBJ2-5; 8 positions agree with TRBD2. After removal of 2 bases from V and 5 bases from J, the junction contained 4 bases not matched to a gene. This CDR3 is built from 14 residues. Germline CDR1 MNHNY, CDR2 SVGAGI (reference sequence).

The CDR3 DNA reads TGTGCCAGCAGTTCTATACAGGGGGCAGATCAGCCCCAGCATTTT. It codes for CASSSIQGADQPQHF. The rearrangement uses TRBV6-2 or TRBV6-3 and TRBJ1-5; TRBD1 agrees at 9 bases. The CDR3 loop spans 15 amino acids. The V gene's germline CDR1 is MNHEY and CDR2 SVGEGT. V shed 4 bases and J 5 bases; nucleotides not matched to a gene: 6.

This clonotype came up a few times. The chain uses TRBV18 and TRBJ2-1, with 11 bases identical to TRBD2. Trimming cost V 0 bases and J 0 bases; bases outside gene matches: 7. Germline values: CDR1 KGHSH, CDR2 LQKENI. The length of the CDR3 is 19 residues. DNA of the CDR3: TGTGCCAGCTCACCACCCGGGCTAGCGGGGGGTAGCTCCTACAATGAGCAGTTCTTC. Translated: CASSPPGLAGGSSYNEQFF.

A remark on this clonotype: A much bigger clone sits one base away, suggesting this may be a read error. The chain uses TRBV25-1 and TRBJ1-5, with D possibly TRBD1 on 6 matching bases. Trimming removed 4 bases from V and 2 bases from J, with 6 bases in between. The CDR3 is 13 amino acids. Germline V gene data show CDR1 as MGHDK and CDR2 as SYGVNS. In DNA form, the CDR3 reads TGTGCCAGCAGTGGACAGGGCAATCAGCCCCAGCATTTT. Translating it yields CASSGQGNQPQHF.

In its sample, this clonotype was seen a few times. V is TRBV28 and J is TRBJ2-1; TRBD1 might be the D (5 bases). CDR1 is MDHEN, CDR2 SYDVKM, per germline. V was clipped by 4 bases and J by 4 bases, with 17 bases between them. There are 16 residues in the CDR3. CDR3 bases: TGTGCCAGCAGTTGGGGCGGAGCGTTCAGATACAATGAGCAGTTCTTC. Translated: CASSWGGAFRYNEQFF.

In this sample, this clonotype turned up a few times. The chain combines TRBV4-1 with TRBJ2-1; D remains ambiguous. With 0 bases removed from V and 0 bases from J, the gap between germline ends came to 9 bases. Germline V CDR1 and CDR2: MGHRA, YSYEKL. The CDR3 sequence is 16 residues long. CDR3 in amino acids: CASSQDGRSSYNEQFF. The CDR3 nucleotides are TGCGCCAGCAGCCAAGATGGCCGGAGCTCCTACAATGAGCAGTTCTTC.

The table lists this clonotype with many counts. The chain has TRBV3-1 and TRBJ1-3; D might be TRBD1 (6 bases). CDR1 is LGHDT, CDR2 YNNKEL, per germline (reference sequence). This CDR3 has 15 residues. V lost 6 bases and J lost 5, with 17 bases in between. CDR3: CASSLKTGRRNTIYF. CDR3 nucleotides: TGTGCCAGCAGTCTTAAAACAGGGAGAAGAAACACCATATATTTT.

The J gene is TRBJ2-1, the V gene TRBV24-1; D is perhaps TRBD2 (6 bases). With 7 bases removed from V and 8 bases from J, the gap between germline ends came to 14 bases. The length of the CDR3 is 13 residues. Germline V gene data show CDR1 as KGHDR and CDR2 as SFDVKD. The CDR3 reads CATRQTGGDEQFF. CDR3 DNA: TGTGCCACCAGACAGACTGGAGGGGATGAGCAGTTCTTC.

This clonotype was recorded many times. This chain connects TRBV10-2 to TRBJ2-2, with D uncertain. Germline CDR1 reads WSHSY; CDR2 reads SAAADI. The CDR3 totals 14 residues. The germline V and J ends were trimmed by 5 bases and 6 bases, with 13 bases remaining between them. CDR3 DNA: TGCGCCAGCAGTAGTGAAGGGTTGTCCGGGGAGCTGTTTTTT. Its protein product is CASSSEGLSGELFF.

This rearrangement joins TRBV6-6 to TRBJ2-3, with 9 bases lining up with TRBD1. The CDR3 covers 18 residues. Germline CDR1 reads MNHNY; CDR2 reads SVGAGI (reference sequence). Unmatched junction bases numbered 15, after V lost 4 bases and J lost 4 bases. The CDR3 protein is CASSFGTGYGVKADTQYF. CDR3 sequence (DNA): TGTGCCAGCAGTTTCGGGACAGGGTATGGGGTTAAGGCAGATACGCAGTATTTT.

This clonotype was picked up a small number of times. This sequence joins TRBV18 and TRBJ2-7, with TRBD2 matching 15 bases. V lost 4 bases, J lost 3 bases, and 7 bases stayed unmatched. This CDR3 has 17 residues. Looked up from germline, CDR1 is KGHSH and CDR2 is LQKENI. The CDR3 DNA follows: TGTGCCAGCTCACGGCCGGGACTAGCGGGAGGAGGCTACGAGCAGTACTTC. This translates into CASSRPGLAGGGYEQYF.

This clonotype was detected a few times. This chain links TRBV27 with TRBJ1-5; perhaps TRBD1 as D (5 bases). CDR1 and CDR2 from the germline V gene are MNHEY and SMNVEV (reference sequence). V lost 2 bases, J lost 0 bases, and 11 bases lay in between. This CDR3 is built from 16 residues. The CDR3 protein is CASSLRGENSNQPQHF. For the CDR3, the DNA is TGTGCCAGCAGTTTACGAGGGGAGAATAGCAATCAGCCCCAGCATTTT.

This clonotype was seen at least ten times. This CDR3 reads CASSTPSSEQYF. The DNA of the CDR3 is TGTGCCAGCAGTACACCATCGTCCGAGCAGTACTTC. The chain links TRBV6-5 to TRBJ2-7, with D unresolved. This CDR3 is 12 amino acids long. Trimming removed 5 bases from V and 6 bases from J, with 11 bases in between. CDR1 MNHEY and CDR2 SVGAGI come from the germline V gene.

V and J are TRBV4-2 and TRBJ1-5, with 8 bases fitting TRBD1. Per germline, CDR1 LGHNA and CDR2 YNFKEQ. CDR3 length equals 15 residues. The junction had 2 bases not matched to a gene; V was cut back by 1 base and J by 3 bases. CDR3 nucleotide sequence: TGTGCCAGCAGCCAAGGGACAGGGAACAATCAGCCCCAGCATTTT. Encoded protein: CASSQGTGNNQPQHF.

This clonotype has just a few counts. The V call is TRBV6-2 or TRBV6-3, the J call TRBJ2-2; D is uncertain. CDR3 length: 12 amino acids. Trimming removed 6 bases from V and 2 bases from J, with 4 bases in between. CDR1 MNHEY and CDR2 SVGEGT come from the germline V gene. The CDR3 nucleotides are TGTGCCAGCAGAATTAACACCGGGGAGCTGTTTTTT. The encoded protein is CASRINTGELFF.

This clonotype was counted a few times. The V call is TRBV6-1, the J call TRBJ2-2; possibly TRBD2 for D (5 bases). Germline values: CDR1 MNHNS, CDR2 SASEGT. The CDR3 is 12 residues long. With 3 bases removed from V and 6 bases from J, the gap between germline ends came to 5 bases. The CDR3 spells CASSEEAGELFF. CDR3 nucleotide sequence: TGTGCCAGCAGTGAGGAGGCCGGGGAGCTGTTTTTT.

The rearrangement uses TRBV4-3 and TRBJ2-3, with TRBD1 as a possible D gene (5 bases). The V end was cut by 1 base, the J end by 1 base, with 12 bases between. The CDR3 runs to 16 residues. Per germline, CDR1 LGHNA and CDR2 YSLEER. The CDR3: CASSQASVGGTDTQYF. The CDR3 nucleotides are TGCGCCAGCAGCCAAGCGTCAGTAGGGGGCACAGATACGCAGTATTTT.

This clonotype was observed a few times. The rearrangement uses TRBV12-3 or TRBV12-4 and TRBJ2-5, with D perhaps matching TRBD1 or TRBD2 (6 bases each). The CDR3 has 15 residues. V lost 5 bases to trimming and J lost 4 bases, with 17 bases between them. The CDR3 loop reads CASSDLAVGGETQYF. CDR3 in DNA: TGTGCCAGCAGTGATTTAGCGGTAGGGGGAGAGACCCAGTACTTC.

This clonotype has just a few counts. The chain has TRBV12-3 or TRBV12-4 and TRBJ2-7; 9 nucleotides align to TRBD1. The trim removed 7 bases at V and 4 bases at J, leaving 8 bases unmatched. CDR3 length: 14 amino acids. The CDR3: CASTRTGAGYEQYF. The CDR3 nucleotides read TGTGCCAGCACAAGGACAGGGGCAGGGTACGAGCAGTACTTC.